Each of the 25 T cell receptor beta chains below was sequenced from the same sample in a study of CD8+ T cells in alopecia areata. It was cDNA, reverse transcribed from extracted RNA, that served as the sequencing template. Libraries were prepared by immunoSEQ multiplex PCR; TCRdb keeps only in-frame clonotypes and omits some of them. The table has about 200,000 clones, around two fifths seen once. Noted treatment: oral pan-JAK inhibitor, 5-10 mg twice daily. This specimen consisted of CD4+ T cells sorted from blood, obtained at week 34, from a patient treated with tofacitinib. The receptors were gathered from a human donor with alopecia areata.

V usage is TRBV6-5 and J usage is TRBJ1-1; D unclear. CDR3 length: 13 amino acids. In germline, CDR1 is MNHEY, CDR2 SVGAGI. The V and J ends lost 2 bases and 7 bases respectively, with 11 bases between them. CDR3 region: CASSYDEAGEAFF. CDR3 coding DNA: TGTGCCAGCAGTTACGATGAAGCTGGTGAAGCTTTCTTT.

This clone was counted a few times. The chain couples TRBV27 to TRBJ1-2; 8 bases are shared with TRBD1. V trimming: 8 bases; J trimming: 5 bases; junction bases outside the gene matches: 19. This CDR3 spans 17 amino acids. CDR1 and CDR2 from the germline V gene are MNHEY and SMNVEV (reference sequence). CDR3 sequence reads: CASYTVRRTGHFYGYTF. The CDR3 DNA is TGTGCCAGCTACACCGTTCGGCGGACAGGGCACTTTTATGGCTACACCTTC.

This clone was detected a few times. V gene TRBV29-1 combines with J gene TRBJ2-5; D uncertain. CDR3 length: 13 amino acids. The germline gives CDR1 SQVTM, CDR2 ANQGSEA. Between the trimmed V and J ends, which lost 2 bases and 2 bases, there was a span of 9 bases. The CDR3 DNA reads TGCAGCGTTGAACTCCCCCCTCAAGAGACCCAGTACTTC. Protein sequence: CSVELPPQETQYF.

This chain joins TRBV11-2 and TRBJ1-5, with TRBD1 as a possible D gene (5 bases). The CDR3 spans 14 residues. In germline, CDR1 is SGHAT, CDR2 FQNNGV. Trimming stripped 8 bases from V and 0 bases from J, with 11 bases between. The DNA of the CDR3 is TGTGCCAGCCAGCGGGGGGGTAGCAATCAGCCCCAGCATTTT. This gives the protein CASQRGGSNQPQHF.

The chain carries TRBV30 and TRBJ1-1, with a tentative D call TRBD1 (5 bases). Germline values: CDR1 GTSNPN, CDR2 SVGIG (reference sequence). Between the trimmed V and J ends, which lost 3 bases and 1 base, there was a span of 9 bases. CDR3 length: 13 residues. The CDR3 DNA sequence: TGTGCCTGGAGCAGCGGACAGAACACTGAAGCTTTCTTT. Translating it yields CAWSSGQNTEAFF.

The chain carries TRBV19 and TRBJ2-1; D may correspond to TRBD1 or TRBD2 (6 bases each). This CDR3 is built from 15 residues. Trimming shortened V by 4 bases and J by 0 bases, and 10 bases separated the two germline ends. From germline, CDR1 is LNHDA and CDR2 SQIVND (reference sequence). The CDR3 loop is CASSRGGSSYNEQFF. CDR3 DNA sequence: TGTGCCAGTAGTAGAGGGGGGAGCTCCTACAATGAGCAGTTCTTC.

This clone was counted a single time. The chain employs TRBV7-2 and TRBJ2-7; D remains ambiguous. The CDR3 runs to 14 residues. Trimming took 6 bases from V and 3 from J, leaving 15 bases between them. Germline lookup yields CDR1 SGHTA and CDR2 FQGNSA. CDR3 sequence (DNA): TGTGCCAGCAGTACCAAGGACGGACGCTACGAGCAGTACTTC. It yields the protein CASSTKDGRYEQYF.

V usage is TRBV6-5 and J usage is TRBJ1-2; 7 bases are a match to TRBD1. The CDR3 is made up of 14 amino acids. CDR1 and CDR2 from the germline V gene are MNHEY and SVGAGI. The ends lost 2 bases at V and 3 bases at J; junction bases unmatched: 3. CDR3 nucleotides: TGTGCCAGCAGTTACCATACAGGGGACTATGGCTACACCTTC. As protein: CASSYHTGDYGYTF.

The chain combines TRBV5-1 with TRBJ2-1; the match to TRBD2 covers 9 bases. V was pared by 5 bases and J by 8 bases, with 11 bases of the junction left unmatched. The CDR3 contains 15 residues. The germline V gene encodes CDR1 SGHRS and CDR2 YFSETQ. The CDR3 loop reads CASSLSGRIMDEQFF. The CDR3, as DNA: TGCGCCAGCAGTCTAAGCGGGAGGATAATGGATGAGCAGTTCTTC.

The V call is TRBV2, the J call TRBJ2-3; perhaps D is TRBD1 or TRBD2 (5 bases each). The germline V gene has CDR1 SNHLY and CDR2 FYNNEI. The ends were cut back, 6 bases at V and 1 base at J, with 11 bases in the middle. The CDR3 consists of 14 residues. In DNA form, the CDR3 reads TGTGCCAGCAGCGGGGCGTCCGGCACAGATACGCAGTATTTT. It translates to CASSGASGTDTQYF.

This clone was recorded a few times. The chain is built from TRBV2 and TRBJ2-2, with D perhaps TRBD1 (5 bases). Germline CDR1 SNHLY, CDR2 FYNNEI. The ends were cut back, 11 bases at V and 2 bases at J, with 18 bases in the middle. This CDR3 spans 15 amino acids. DNA of the CDR3: TGTGCCTCAAATATGAAGGGGATAAACACCGGGGAGCTGTTTTTT. It encodes CASNMKGINTGELFF.

This clone has a handful of counts. V usage is TRBV14 and J usage is TRBJ1-5; D is undetermined. The CDR3 totals 14 residues. Germline lookup yields CDR1 SGHDN and CDR2 FVKESK. V lost 9 bases and J 3 bases, leaving 15 bases between the germline ends. CDR3 sequence: CASANCIFNQPQHF. The CDR3 DNA reads as TGTGCCAGTGCCAATTGCATCTTCAATCAGCCCCAGCATTTT.

This clone came up a few times. The V call is TRBV9, the J call TRBJ2-7; D perhaps matches TRBD2 (6 bases). Deletions cut 0 bases from V and 0 bases from J, with 13 bases between. CDR3 length: 16 residues. Germline CDR1 reads SGDLS; CDR2 reads YYNGEE. CDR3 nucleotides: TGTGCCAGCAGCGTAGGGTCTAGCGTCCTCTCCTACGAGCAGTACTTC. Its translation is CASSVGSSVLSYEQYF.

This clone was counted many times. The gene calls are TRBV13 and TRBJ1-6, with a tentative D call TRBD1 (5 bases). Trimming took off 3 bases at V and 7 bases at J, with 7 bases between the two ends. Germline assignment: CDR1 PRHDT and CDR2 FYEKMQ (reference sequence). The CDR3 loop spans 13 amino acids. The CDR3 reads CASSLRGNSPLHF. The CDR3 bases are TGTGCCAGCAGCTTGAGGGGAAATTCACCCCTCCACTTT.

This clone was counted only a few times. The same CDR3 arises from other DNA sequences in this sample as well. V gene TRBV6-5 combines with J gene TRBJ2-7; 11 bases match TRBD2. This CDR3 is 13 amino acids long. Germline V CDR1 and CDR2: MNHEY, SVGAGI. V lost 8 bases and J lost 7; bases outside the gene matches: 7. The CDR3 here is CASRLGLAGEQYF. The DNA for the CDR3 is TGTGCCAGCCGCCTTGGACTAGCGGGTGAGCAGTACTTC.

This rearrangement joins TRBV30 to TRBJ1-2, with D hard to call. The CDR3 is made up of 11 amino acids. Trimming cost V 0 bases and J 4 bases, with 3 bases left between them. Germline-derived CDR1 and CDR2 are GTSNPN and SVGIG (reference sequence). CDR3 nucleotide sequence: TGTGCCTGGAGTGTTCCCTATGGCTACACCTTC. Protein product: CAWSVPYGYTF.

This rearrangement joins TRBV5-1 to TRBJ1-1; weak D call: TRBD1 (6 bases). The CDR3 has 15 amino acids. Germline V CDR1 and CDR2: SGHRS, YFSETQ. V was shortened by 0 bases and J by 5 bases, with 14 bases between the two germline ends. The CDR3 loop reads CASSLVPGAGTEAFF. CDR3 DNA sequence: TGCGCCAGCAGCTTGGTACCAGGGGCGGGAACTGAAGCTTTCTTT. Using reference TRBV5-1 and TRBJ1-1 for the parts outside the CDR3, the full variable domain is KAGVTQTPRYLIKTRGQQVTLSCSPISGHRSVSWYQQTPGQGLQFLFEYFSETQRNKGNFPGRFSGRQFSNSRSEMNVSTLELGDSALYLCASSLVPGAGTEAFFGQGTRLTVV.

The chain uses TRBV2 and TRBJ1-2; D is perhaps TRBD1 (6 bases). The CDR3 loop spans 13 amino acids. Deletions cut 6 bases from V and 1 base from J, with 9 bases between. The germline V gene has CDR1 SNHLY and CDR2 FYNNEI. The DNA for the CDR3 is TGTGCCAGCAGGCAGGACAGTAACTATGGCTACACCTTC. This encodes CASRQDSNYGYTF.

This chain uses TRBV29-1 with TRBJ1-3; D is ambiguous. From germline, CDR1 is SQVTM and CDR2 ANQGSEA. The CDR3 covers 12 residues. Deletions cut 4 bases from V and 2 bases from J, with 6 bases between. The CDR3 region is CSVGTAGNTIYF. The DNA of the CDR3 is TGCAGCGTTGGGACGGCTGGAAACACCATATATTTT.

This rearrangement joins TRBV18 to TRBJ2-1, with no clear D. Between the trimmed V and J ends, which lost 4 bases and 4 bases, there was a span of 5 bases. This CDR3 comprises 12 residues. Germline V gene sequence: CDR1 KGHSH, CDR2 LQKENI. The CDR3, as DNA: TGTGCCAGCTCACAGGGATACAATGAGCAGTTCTTC. As protein: CASSQGYNEQFF.

This clone was observed a handful of times. This chain joins TRBV30 and TRBJ2-5; TRBD2 matches at 11 bases. The germline V gene encodes CDR1 GTSNPN and CDR2 SVGIG (reference sequence). V trimming: 7 bases; J trimming: 1 base; junction bases outside the gene matches: 5. CDR3 length equals 14 residues. CDR3 region: CASGLAGIQETQYF. As DNA, the CDR3 is TGTGCCTCAGGACTAGCGGGCATCCAAGAGACCCAGTACTTC.

In its sample, this clone was seen a few times. V and J are TRBV7-2 and TRBJ2-1, with D unclear. Germline CDR1 and CDR2: SGHTA and FQGNSA. This CDR3 is built from 12 residues. The germline V and J ends were trimmed by 1 base and 4 bases, with 2 bases remaining between them. This CDR3 is CASSLVYNEQFF. CDR3 sequence (DNA): TGTGCCAGCAGCTTAGTTTACAATGAGCAGTTCTTC.

V gene TRBV29-1 combines with J gene TRBJ1-2; D not certain. Germline loops: CDR1 SQVTM, CDR2 ANQGSEA. The CDR3 is 12 residues long. Trimming cost V 5 bases and J 7 bases, with 14 bases left between them. In DNA, the CDR3 is TGCAGCGTTCTAAGACTATATGGTGGCTACACCTTC. Translating it yields CSVLRLYGGYTF.

CDR3 residues: CASRDPGLGQETQYF. Here the CDR3 DNA reads TGTGCCAGCAGAGACCCGGGACTAGGCCAAGAGACCCAGTACTTC. The chain employs TRBV6-5 and TRBJ2-5; 8 bases agree with TRBD2. The CDR3 is 15 amino acids. Unmatched junction bases numbered 7, after V lost 6 bases and J lost 1 base. Germline V CDR1 and CDR2: MNHEY, SVGAGI.

The genes are TRBV7-9 and TRBJ1-2; 9 bases align to TRBD1. Germline CDR1 reads SEHNR; CDR2 reads FQNEAQ (reference sequence). V was clipped by 10 bases and J by 6 bases; unmatched bases: 9. This CDR3 has 13 residues. The DNA of the CDR3 is TGTGCCACCTCCGGGACAGGGAGTCATGGCTACACCTTC. This codes for CATSGTGSHGYTF.